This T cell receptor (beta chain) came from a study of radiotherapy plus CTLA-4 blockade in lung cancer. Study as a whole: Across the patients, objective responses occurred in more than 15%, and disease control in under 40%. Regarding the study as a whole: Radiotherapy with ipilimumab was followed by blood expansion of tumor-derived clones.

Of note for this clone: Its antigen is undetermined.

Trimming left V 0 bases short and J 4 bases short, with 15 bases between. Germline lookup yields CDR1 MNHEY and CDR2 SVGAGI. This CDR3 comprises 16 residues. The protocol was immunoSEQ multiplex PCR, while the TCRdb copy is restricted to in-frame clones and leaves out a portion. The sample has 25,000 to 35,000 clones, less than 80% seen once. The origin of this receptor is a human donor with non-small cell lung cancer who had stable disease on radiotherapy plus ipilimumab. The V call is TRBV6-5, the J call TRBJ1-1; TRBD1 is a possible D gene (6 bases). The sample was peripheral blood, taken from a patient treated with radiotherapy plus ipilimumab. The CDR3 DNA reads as TGTGCCAGCAGTTACTCCGGGGCAGGGGCGGGCACTGAAGCTTTCTTT. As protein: CASSYSGAGAGTEAFF.